A selection of T cell receptor beta chains follows, all from one sample in a study of blood T cells in healthy people across ages. MiXCR, run by TCRdb on the 5' RACE reads, gives a single entry per CDR3 protein. The sample holds about 800,000 distinct CDR3 sequences; about 25% are singletons and the top ten take roughly 3.8%. This same sample was also taken into another study, of T cells of mothers and their children.

The sample consisted of blood. The receptors originated from a boy aged 5-17 years in good health. CDR3s include the opening cysteine and the closing phenylalanine or tryptophan. Each record gives: clone size, D gene, V gene, J gene, CDR3 DNA, CDR3 protein. D genes are given only for firm matches. Clone size appears in some rows only: once, few, many, or a class for an expanded clone.

abundance: -; d_gene: TRBD1; v_gene: TRBV9; j_gene: TRBJ2-4; CDR3nt: TGTGCCAGCAGCGTAGGAGGACAGGGCCCCAAAAACATTCAGTACTTC; CDR3aa: CASSVGGQGPKNIQYF
abundance: -; d_gene: -; v_gene: TRBV6-1; j_gene: TRBJ2-1; CDR3nt: TGTGCCAGCAGTGAAGTCGGGTTCAATGAGCAGTTCTTC; CDR3aa: CASSEVGFNEQFF
abundance: -; d_gene: TRBD2; v_gene: TRBV18; j_gene: TRBJ2-3; CDR3nt: TGTGCCAGCTCACCATATGCGGGAGAACCAGATACGCAGTATTTT; CDR3aa: CASSPYAGEPDTQYF
abundance: once; d_gene: -; v_gene: TRBV30; j_gene: TRBJ2-3; CDR3nt: TGTGCCTGGAGCGCCGGCCCAGATACGCAGTATTTT; CDR3aa: CAWSAGPDTQYF
abundance: -; d_gene: TRBD2; v_gene: TRBV18; j_gene: TRBJ2-1; CDR3nt: TGTGCCAGCTCACCACAATCACTAGCGGGTAACAATGAGCAGTTCTTC; CDR3aa: CASSPQSLAGNNEQFF
abundance: few; d_gene: TRBD1; v_gene: TRBV20-1; j_gene: TRBJ1-5; CDR3nt: TGCAGTGCTACGGGACAGTATAGCAATCAGCCCCAGCATTTT; CDR3aa: CSATGQYSNQPQHF
abundance: few; d_gene: -; v_gene: TRBV4-3; j_gene: TRBJ2-7; CDR3nt: TGCGCCAGCAGCCAATCCCCGGGCCCCTACGAGCAGTACTTC; CDR3aa: CASSQSPGPYEQYF
abundance: few; d_gene: TRBD2; v_gene: TRBV20-1; j_gene: TRBJ2-5; CDR3nt: TGCAGTGCTACTCCAGCGGGGGGTGGGGAGACCCAGTACTTC; CDR3aa: CSATPAGGGETQYF
abundance: many; d_gene: TRBD1; v_gene: TRBV4-3; j_gene: TRBJ2-7; CDR3nt: TGCGCCAGCAGCCAAGCGAGGACAGGGTCCTACGAGCAGTACTTC; CDR3aa: CASSQARTGSYEQYF
abundance: -; d_gene: -; v_gene: TRBV5-1; j_gene: TRBJ1-4; CDR3nt: TGCGCCAGCAGCATTGCCGGGACCGTCGGATCTGAAAAACTGTTTTTT; CDR3aa: CASSIAGTVGSEKLFF
abundance: -; d_gene: -; v_gene: TRBV28; j_gene: TRBJ2-7; CDR3nt: TGTGCCAGCATCCCGGCAGGTTCTACCTCCTACGAGCAGTACTTC; CDR3aa: CASIPAGSTSYEQYF
abundance: few; d_gene: TRBD2; v_gene: TRBV28; j_gene: TRBJ2-3; CDR3nt: TGTGCCAGCCATGGACCTCGGACTAGCGAGGGAGATACGCAGTATTTT; CDR3aa: CASHGPRTSEGDTQYF
abundance: -; d_gene: TRBD1; v_gene: TRBV7-9; j_gene: TRBJ1-1; CDR3nt: TGTGCCAGCAGCTTATTCGGGACAGCCAACACTGAAGCTTTCTTT; CDR3aa: CASSLFGTANTEAFF
abundance: few; d_gene: TRBD1; v_gene: TRBV5-1; j_gene: TRBJ1-5; CDR3nt: TGCGCCAGCAGCGCAGCGACAGGGGGCGGCCAGCCCCAGCATTTT; CDR3aa: CASSAATGGGQPQHF
abundance: few; d_gene: -; v_gene: TRBV4-1; j_gene: TRBJ2-5; CDR3nt: TGCGCCAGCAGCCAAGGGTCAGGGGTGGTGGAGACCCAGTACTTC; CDR3aa: CASSQGSGVVETQYF
abundance: few; d_gene: TRBD1; v_gene: TRBV7-9; j_gene: TRBJ1-2; CDR3nt: TGTGCCAGCAGCTATGGACAGGGTGACGGCTACACCTTC; CDR3aa: CASSYGQGDGYTF
abundance: -; d_gene: -; v_gene: TRBV27; j_gene: TRBJ2-7; CDR3nt: TGTGCCAGCAGTCACAGCGGCCCCTACGAGCAGTACTTC; CDR3aa: CASSHSGPYEQYF
abundance: -; d_gene: -; v_gene: TRBV7-9; j_gene: TRBJ2-5; CDR3nt: TGTGCCAGCAGCCTCACCCCAGAAGAGACCCAGTACTTC; CDR3aa: CASSLTPEETQYF
abundance: -; d_gene: TRBD2; v_gene: TRBV18; j_gene: TRBJ2-1; CDR3nt: TGTGCCAGCTCACTAACCCCGACTAGCGGGGTAGGGTCCTACAATGAGCAGTTCTTC; CDR3aa: CASSLTPTSGVGSYNEQFF
abundance: -; d_gene: -; v_gene: TRBV18; j_gene: TRBJ1-5; CDR3nt: TGTGCCAGCTCACCAGCAGGGGAAGGCAATCAGCCCCAGCATTTT; CDR3aa: CASSPAGEGNQPQHF
abundance: many; d_gene: -; v_gene: TRBV7-2; j_gene: TRBJ2-4; CDR3nt: TGTGCCAGCAGCTTAGGGGGGGCAGCCAAAAACATTCAGTACTTC; CDR3aa: CASSLGGAAKNIQYF
abundance: many; d_gene: -; v_gene: TRBV3-1; j_gene: TRBJ2-5; CDR3nt: TGTGCCAGCGGCCAGGAGACCCAGTACTTC; CDR3aa: CASGQETQYF
abundance: -; d_gene: -; v_gene: TRBV4-1; j_gene: TRBJ1-6; CDR3nt: TGCGCCAGCAGCCAGGGATGGCGGAATAATTCACCCCTCCACTTT; CDR3aa: CASSQGWRNNSPLHF
abundance: -; d_gene: TRBD2; v_gene: TRBV7-8; j_gene: TRBJ2-3; CDR3nt: TGTGCCAGCAGCTTAGCACCTAGCGGTAGCACAGATACGCAGTATTTT; CDR3aa: CASSLAPSGSTDTQYF
abundance: -; d_gene: TRBD1; v_gene: TRBV18; j_gene: TRBJ2-3; CDR3nt: TGTGCCAGCTCACCACTTCAAAACAGGGGGCCAGACACGCAGTATTTT; CDR3aa: CASSPLQNRGPDTQYF
abundance: -; d_gene: TRBD1; v_gene: TRBV29-1; j_gene: TRBJ1-4; CDR3nt: TGCAGCGTTGCGAGGGGGCCATTGCTGTTTTTT; CDR3aa: CSVARGPLLFF
abundance: -; d_gene: -; v_gene: TRBV4-3; j_gene: TRBJ1-5; CDR3nt: TGCGCCAGCAGCCCGAAAGCCAGGAACAATCAGCCCCAGCATTTT; CDR3aa: CASSPKARNNQPQHF
abundance: few; d_gene: -; v_gene: TRBV15; j_gene: TRBJ2-5; CDR3nt: TGTGCCACCAGCAGAGCCGGGAGTATAGAGACCCAGTACTTC; CDR3aa: CATSRAGSIETQYF
abundance: few; d_gene: TRBD2; v_gene: TRBV28; j_gene: TRBJ2-3; CDR3nt: TGTGCCAGCAGTACCCTAGGGCGGGGGACCACAGATACGCAGTATTTT; CDR3aa: CASSTLGRGTTDTQYF
abundance: -; d_gene: TRBD2; v_gene: TRBV20-1; j_gene: TRBJ2-6; CDR3nt: TGCAGTGCCCGCGCTCTAGCGGAAATCTCTGGGGCCAACGTCCTGACTTTC; CDR3aa: CSARALAEISGANVLTF
abundance: few; d_gene: -; v_gene: TRBV29-1; j_gene: TRBJ2-7; CDR3nt: TGCAGCGTCACCCAAGCGGAGACGGGCGAGCAGTACTTC; CDR3aa: CSVTQAETGEQYF
abundance: -; d_gene: -; v_gene: TRBV2; j_gene: TRBJ2-5; CDR3nt: TGTGCCAGCAGTGAAAGGACCGTTTGGGAGACCCAGTACTTC; CDR3aa: CASSERTVWETQYF
abundance: -; d_gene: -; v_gene: TRBV12-3/TRBV12-4; j_gene: TRBJ2-2; CDR3nt: TGTGCCAGCAGTTTTCGACCTGCCAACACCGGGGAGCTGTTTTTT; CDR3aa: CASSFRPANTGELFF
abundance: -; d_gene: -; v_gene: TRBV29-1; j_gene: TRBJ2-3; CDR3nt: TGCAGCGTTGAAATCCCAGGGAAGGGCACAGATACGCAGTATTTT; CDR3aa: CSVEIPGKGTDTQYF
abundance: few; d_gene: -; v_gene: TRBV2; j_gene: TRBJ1-6; CDR3nt: TGTGCCAGCAGTGATGGGTTCAATTCACCCCTCCACTTT; CDR3aa: CASSDGFNSPLHF
abundance: -; d_gene: -; v_gene: TRBV7-2; j_gene: TRBJ2-6; CDR3nt: TGTGCCAGCAGCCCGCAGTATAGCTCTGGGGCCAGCGTCCTGACTTTC; CDR3aa: CASSPQYSSGASVLTF
abundance: few; d_gene: -; v_gene: TRBV28; j_gene: TRBJ2-1; CDR3nt: TGTGCCAGCACCTCTATAGGCTACGGACGTTACAATGAGCAGTTCTTC; CDR3aa: CASTSIGYGRYNEQFF
abundance: few; d_gene: -; v_gene: TRBV24-1; j_gene: TRBJ1-1; CDR3nt: TGTGCCACCAGAACAGGAACAGGGTGGGACACTGAAGCTTTCTTT; CDR3aa: CATRTGTGWDTEAFF
abundance: -; d_gene: -; v_gene: TRBV10-3; j_gene: TRBJ2-1; CDR3nt: TGTGCCATCAGTGAAGGGGGAAATCGCCTCAATGAGCAGTTCTTC; CDR3aa: CAISEGGNRLNEQFF
abundance: -; d_gene: TRBD1; v_gene: TRBV6-5; j_gene: TRBJ2-7; CDR3nt: TGTGCCACCGGACACCGGGACAGGTCCTACGAGCAGTACTTC; CDR3aa: CATGHRDRSYEQYF
abundance: few; d_gene: -; v_gene: TRBV4-3; j_gene: TRBJ2-1; CDR3nt: TGCGCCAGCAGCCAAGGCCGGGGTGTGAATGAGCAGTTCTTC; CDR3aa: CASSQGRGVNEQFF
abundance: few; d_gene: -; v_gene: TRBV7-2; j_gene: TRBJ1-1; CDR3nt: TGTGCCAGCAGCTTAGTGGGTCAGATGAACACTGAAGCTTTCTTT; CDR3aa: CASSLVGQMNTEAFF
abundance: -; d_gene: -; v_gene: TRBV12-3/TRBV12-4; j_gene: TRBJ1-4; CDR3nt: TGTGCCAGCAGTATAAACAGGGTCCTGGATAATGAAAAACTGTTTTTT; CDR3aa: CASSINRVLDNEKLFF